The source of this T cell receptor beta chain is a study of blood T cell dynamics during melanoma immunotherapy. About the study: Patients with metastatic melanoma got pembrolizumab or nivolumab-ipilimumab as first-line care. Notes on the study in general: Among sorted CD8+ subsets, immune-effector cells had the highest clonality and cell-free DNA similarity.

Time point denoted: pre-treatment baseline. For sorted CD8+ subsets, all extracted DNA was loaded. Sequencing used immunoSEQ multiplex PCR; TCRdb keeps in-frame clones, though not all of them. The sample yields some 13,000 clones, about 91% seen once. The V end lost 4 bases, the J end lost 8 bases, and 17 bases lay between the germline ends. The CDR3 is 14 amino acids. Germline CDR1 is MGHRA and CDR2 is YSYEKL. Concerning this clone: Its antigen remains unidentified.

The TCR originated in a human donor with melanoma. The sequences come from effector memory CD8+ T cells from blood, collected from a patient treated with checkpoint blockade. The chain carries TRBV4-1 and TRBJ1-2; D is undetermined. The CDR3 nucleotides read TGCGCCAGCAGCCCCAACGGAGGGTTCTGGGGCTACACCTTC. Protein sequence: CASSPNGGFWGYTF.